This T cell receptor beta chain was sequenced during a study of response to subunit inactivated influenza vaccine. MiXCR was run by TCRdb on the RT-PCR reads, yielding one entry per CDR3 protein. The data contain about 570,000 distinct CDR3 sequences, approximately 10% of them seen just once; the ten biggest clones take up roughly 9.6%. The V segment lost 8 bases and the J segment 2 bases; nucleotides outside the gene matches: 5. CDR3 size: 14 residues. The germline V gene encodes CDR1 SGHTA and CDR2 FQGNSA. The table lists this clonotype with a few counts. The data were also submitted as part of a second study, on T cells expressing NK-cell markers. This second study says: 5'RACE template switching with UMIs generated TCR beta cDNA. Among CD8+ T cells from more than five donors, dominant NKG2C+ clonotypes accounted for roughly 1.0-7.0%. The CD3+CD56-NKG2C+ fraction of a few donors was also led by these clonotypes. Whether expanded NKG2C+ T cell clones were HCMV-specific remained unclear.

The rearrangement joins TRBV7-2 to TRBJ1-5; 8 bases are shared with TRBD1. The TCR comes from a middle-aged man who received an inactivated influenza vaccine. Specimen: PBMCs from blood, collected on the day of vaccination. CDR3 sequence: CASGDRGGNQPQHF. For the CDR3, the DNA is TGTGCCAGCGGAGACAGGGGCGGCAATCAGCCCCAGCATTTT.